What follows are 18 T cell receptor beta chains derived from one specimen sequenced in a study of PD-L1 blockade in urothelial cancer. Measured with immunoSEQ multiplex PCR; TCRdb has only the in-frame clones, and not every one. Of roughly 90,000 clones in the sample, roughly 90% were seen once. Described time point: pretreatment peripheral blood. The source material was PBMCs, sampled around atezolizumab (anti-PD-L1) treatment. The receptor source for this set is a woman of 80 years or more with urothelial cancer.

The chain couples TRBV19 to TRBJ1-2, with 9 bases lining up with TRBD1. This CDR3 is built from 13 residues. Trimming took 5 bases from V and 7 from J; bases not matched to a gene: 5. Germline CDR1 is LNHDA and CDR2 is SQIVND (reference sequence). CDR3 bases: TGTGCCAGTAGTTTACAGGGGGCGGCTGGCTACACCTTC. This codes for CASSLQGAAGYTF.

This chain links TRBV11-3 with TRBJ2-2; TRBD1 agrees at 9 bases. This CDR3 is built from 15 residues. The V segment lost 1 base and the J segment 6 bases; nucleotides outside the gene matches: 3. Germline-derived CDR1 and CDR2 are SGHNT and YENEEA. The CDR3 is CASSLVGQGAGELFF. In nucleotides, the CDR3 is TGTGCCAGCAGCTTAGTGGGACAGGGTGCCGGGGAGCTGTTTTTT.

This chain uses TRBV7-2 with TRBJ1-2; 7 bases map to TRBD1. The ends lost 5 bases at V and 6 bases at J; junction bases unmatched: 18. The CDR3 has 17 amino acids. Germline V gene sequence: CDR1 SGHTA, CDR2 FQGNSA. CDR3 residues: CASSPMGGQGVFDGYTF. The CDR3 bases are TGTGCCAGCAGCCCTATGGGCGGGCAGGGGGTGTTTGATGGCTACACCTTC.

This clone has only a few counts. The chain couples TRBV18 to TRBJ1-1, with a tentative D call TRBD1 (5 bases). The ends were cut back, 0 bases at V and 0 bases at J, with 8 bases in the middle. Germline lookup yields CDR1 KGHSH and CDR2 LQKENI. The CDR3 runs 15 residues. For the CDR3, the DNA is TGTGCCAGCTCACCACCTATAGGGGTGAACACTGAAGCTTTCTTT. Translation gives CASSPPIGVNTEAFF.

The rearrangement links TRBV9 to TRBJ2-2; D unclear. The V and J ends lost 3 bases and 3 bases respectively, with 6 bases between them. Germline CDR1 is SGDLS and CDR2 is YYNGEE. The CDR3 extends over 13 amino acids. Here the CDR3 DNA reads TGTGCCAGCAGCGGTAGTGACACCGGGGAGCTGTTTTTT. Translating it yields CASSGSDTGELFF.

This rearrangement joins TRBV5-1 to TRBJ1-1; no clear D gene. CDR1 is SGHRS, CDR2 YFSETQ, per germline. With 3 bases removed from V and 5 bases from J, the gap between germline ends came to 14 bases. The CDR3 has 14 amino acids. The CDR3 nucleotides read TGCGCCAGCAGCTCGTCGGGAGGGCCGACTGAAGCTTTCTTT. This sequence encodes CASSSSGGPTEAFF.

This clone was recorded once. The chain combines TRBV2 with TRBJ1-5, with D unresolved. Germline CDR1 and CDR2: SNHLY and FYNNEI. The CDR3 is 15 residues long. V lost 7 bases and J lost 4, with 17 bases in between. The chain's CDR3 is CASTTWAGRNQPQHF. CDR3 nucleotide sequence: TGTGCCAGCACGACCTGGGCCGGGAGGAATCAGCCCCAGCATTTT.

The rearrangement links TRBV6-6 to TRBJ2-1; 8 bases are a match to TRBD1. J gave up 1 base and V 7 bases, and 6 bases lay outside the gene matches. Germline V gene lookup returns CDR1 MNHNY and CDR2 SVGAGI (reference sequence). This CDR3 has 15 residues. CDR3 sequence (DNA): TGTGCCAGCACATTCGGACAGGGATCCTACAATGAGCAGTTCTTC. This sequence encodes CASTFGQGSYNEQFF.

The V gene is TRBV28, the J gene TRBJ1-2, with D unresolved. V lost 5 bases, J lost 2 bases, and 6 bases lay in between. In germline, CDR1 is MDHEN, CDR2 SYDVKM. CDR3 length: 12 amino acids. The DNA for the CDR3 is TGTGCCAGCAGTGGCAACAACTATGGCTACACCTTC. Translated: CASSGNNYGYTF.

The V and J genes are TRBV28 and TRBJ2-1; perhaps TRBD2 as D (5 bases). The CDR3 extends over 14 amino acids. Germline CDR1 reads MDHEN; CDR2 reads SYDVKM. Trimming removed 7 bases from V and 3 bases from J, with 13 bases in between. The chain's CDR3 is CASISTGIYNEQFF. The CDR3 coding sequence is TGTGCCAGCATCTCAACCGGGATCTACAATGAGCAGTTCTTC.

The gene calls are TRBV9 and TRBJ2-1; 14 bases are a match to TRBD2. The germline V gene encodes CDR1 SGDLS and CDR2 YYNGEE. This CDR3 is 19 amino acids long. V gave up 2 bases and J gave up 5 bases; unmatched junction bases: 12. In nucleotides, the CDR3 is TGTGCCAGCAGCGTGACCCCCGGGACTAGCGGGAGTAAGGACAATGAGCAGTTCTTC. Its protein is CASSVTPGTSGSKDNEQFF.

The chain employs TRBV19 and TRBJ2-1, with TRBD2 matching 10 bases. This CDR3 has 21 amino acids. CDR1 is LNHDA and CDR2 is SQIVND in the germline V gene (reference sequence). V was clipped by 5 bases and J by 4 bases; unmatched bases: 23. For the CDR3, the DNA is TGTGCCAGTAGTCCTAACGAGAGACTAGCGGGTCGTAGGAGGGGATACAATGAGCAGTTCTTC. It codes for CASSPNERLAGRRRGYNEQFF.

The CDR3 DNA sequence: TGTGCCAGTAGTGGCACAGGGTGGGGGCAGCCCCAGCATTTT. Translated: CASSGTGWGQPQHF. V gene TRBV19 combines with J gene TRBJ1-5; D might be TRBD1 (6 bases). CDR3 length: 14 amino acids. The germline gives CDR1 LNHDA, CDR2 SQIVND (reference sequence). Trimming cost V 5 bases and J 7 bases, with 15 bases left between them.

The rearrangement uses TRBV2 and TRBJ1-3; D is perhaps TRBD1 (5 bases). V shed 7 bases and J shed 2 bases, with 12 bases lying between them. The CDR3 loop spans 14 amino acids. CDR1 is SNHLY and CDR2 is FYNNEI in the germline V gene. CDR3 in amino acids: CASIRQGAGNTIYF. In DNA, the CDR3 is TGTGCCAGCATTCGGCAGGGCGCTGGAAACACCATATATTTT.

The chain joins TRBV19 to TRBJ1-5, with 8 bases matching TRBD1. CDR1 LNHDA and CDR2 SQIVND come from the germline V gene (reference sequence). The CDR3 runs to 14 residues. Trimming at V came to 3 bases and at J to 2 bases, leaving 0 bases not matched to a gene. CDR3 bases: TGTGCCAGTAGTATGGACAGGGGCAATCAGCCCCAGCATTTT. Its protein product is CASSMDRGNQPQHF.

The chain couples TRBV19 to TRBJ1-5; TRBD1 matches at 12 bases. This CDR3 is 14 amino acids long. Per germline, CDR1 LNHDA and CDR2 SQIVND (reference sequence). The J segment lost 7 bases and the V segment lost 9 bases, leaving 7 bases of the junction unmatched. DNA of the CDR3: TGTGCCAGCACGGGACAGGGGGCAGGGCAGCCCCAGCATTTT. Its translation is CASTGQGAGQPQHF.

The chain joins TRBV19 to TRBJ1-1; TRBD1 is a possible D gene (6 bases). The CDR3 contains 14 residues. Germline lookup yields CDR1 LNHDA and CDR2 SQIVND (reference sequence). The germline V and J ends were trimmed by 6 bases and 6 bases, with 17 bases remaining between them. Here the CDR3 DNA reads TGTGCCAGTAGCTTACAGGGTGGGATCCCTGAAGCTTTCTTT. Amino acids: CASSLQGGIPEAFF.

The CDR3 is CASSVVVPDSQQYF. In DNA, the CDR3 is TGTGCCAGCAGCGTAGTGGTACCGGACTCACAGCAGTATTTT. This rearrangement joins TRBV9 to TRBJ2-3; maybe TRBD2 (5 bases). V lost 0 bases to trimming and J lost 11 bases, with 16 bases between them. Germline V gives CDR1 SGDLS, CDR2 YYNGEE. The CDR3 is 14 residues long.